The 31 T cell receptor beta chains listed next were all sequenced from one sample in a study of CD8+ T cells in alopecia areata (dated by TCRdb to 2016 to 2019). The library was obtained by the immunoSEQ multiplex PCR assay. For TCR sequencing, RNA was extracted from every sample and reverse transcribed into cDNA to serve as template. TCRdb provides this immuneACCESS table in a form limited to in-frame rearrangements. Some clones are lacking; in checked studies, under half of them reflect an unresolved V gene, and why the rest are absent is not known. The sample records roughly 180,000 clones, roughly half of which are singletons. About a tenth of the sample is in the top ten clones. The treatment or condition label here, explained by the study, means: oral pan-JAK inhibitor, 5-10 mg twice daily. The sequencing here drew on CD8+ T cells sorted from blood, taken between weeks 51 and 52, from a patient treated with tofacitinib. The source of these receptors is a human donor with alopecia areata.

This clone was seen just once. The chain employs TRBV7-2 and TRBJ2-7; D unclear. V lost 6 bases to trimming and J lost 2 bases, with 5 bases between them. CDR1 is SGHTA and CDR2 is FQGNSA in the germline V gene. The CDR3 sequence is 11 residues long. The CDR3 sequence is CASSSTYEQYF. CDR3 bases: TGTGCCAGCAGTTCTACCTACGAGCAGTACTTC.

A few counts support this clone. The CDR3 reads CASSLWGNGDRRRDFF. CDR3 nucleotide sequence: TGTGCCAGCAGCTTGTGGGGAAATGGGGACAGGAGACGTGATTTCTTT. The chain combines TRBV5-6 with TRBJ1-1, with 8 bases fitting TRBD1. The CDR3 is 16 amino acids. Germline V gives CDR1 SGHDT, CDR2 YYEEEE. V shed 1 base, J shed 13 bases, and the junction held 18 bases outside the gene matches.

The chain combines TRBV29-1 with TRBJ2-1; a weak D match, TRBD2 (5 bases). The CDR3 is 14 residues long. Germline V CDR1 and CDR2: SQVTM, ANQGSEA. V lost 3 bases and J 4 bases, leaving 13 bases between the germline ends. The CDR3, as DNA: TGCAGCGTTGAGTGGACTCGGGTTTACAATGAGCAGTTCTTC. Translation gives CSVEWTRVYNEQFF.

This clone was seen more than once but under ten times. The chain employs TRBV30 and TRBJ2-5; no firm D call. Germline V gene data show CDR1 as GTSNPN and CDR2 as SVGIG (reference sequence). CDR3 size: 14 residues. The germline V and J ends were trimmed by 0 bases and 0 bases, with 8 bases remaining between them. CDR3 in amino acids: CAWSVRGYQETQYF. DNA for the CDR3: TGTGCCTGGAGTGTACGTGGATACCAAGAGACCCAGTACTTC.

This clone has a handful of counts. The chain has TRBV7-2 and TRBJ2-5, with TRBD1 identical over 10 bases. Germline-derived CDR1 and CDR2 are SGHTA and FQGNSA. CDR3 length equals 17 residues. The J segment lost 0 bases and the V segment lost 0 bases, leaving 4 bases of the junction unmatched. The CDR3 nucleotides read TGTGCCAGCAGCTTAGCGGGGACAGGGGCGTACCAAGAGACCCAGTACTTC. Its translation is CASSLAGTGAYQETQYF. Full variable domain (rest looked up from reference TRBV7-2 and TRBJ2-5): GAGVSQSPSNKVTEKGKDVELRCDPISGHTALYWYRQSLGQGLEFLIYFQGNSAPDKSGLPSDRFSAERTGGSVSTLTIQRTQQEDSAVYLCASSLAGTGAYQETQYFGPGTRLLVL.

This clone has more than one count but fewer than ten. The rearrangement uses TRBV13 and TRBJ2-5; D perhaps matches TRBD1 (6 bases). CDR3 size: 14 residues. The V gene's germline CDR1 is PRHDT and CDR2 FYEKMQ (reference sequence). Deletions cut 4 bases from V and 1 base from J, with 10 bases between. The CDR3 region has the DNA TGTGCCAGCAGCTCAGACAGGAGCCAAGAGACCCAGTACTTC. It translates to CASSSDRSQETQYF.

The chain has TRBV9 and TRBJ2-3; D not resolved. Germline CDR1 is SGDLS and CDR2 is YYNGEE. This CDR3 has 11 residues. V shed 3 bases and J shed 4 bases, with 3 bases lying between them. The CDR3 sequence: CASSGSDTQYF. CDR3 DNA sequence: TGTGCCAGCAGCGGATCAGATACGCAGTATTTT.

This clone occurred a few times. This chain joins TRBV29-1 and TRBJ2-2, with D possibly matching TRBD2 (5 bases). Germline V gene data show CDR1 as SQVTM and CDR2 as ANQGSEA. The CDR3 runs to 14 residues. The germline V and J ends were trimmed by 6 bases and 0 bases, with 11 bases remaining between them. The CDR3 bases are TGCAGCGTCTTTGACTACCCGAACACCGGGGAGCTGTTTTTT. It translates to CSVFDYPNTGELFF.

The chain joins TRBV13 to TRBJ2-3; 8 bases map to TRBD2. The CDR3 contains 16 residues. The germline gives CDR1 PRHDT, CDR2 FYEKMQ (reference sequence). The ends lost 5 bases at V and 1 base at J; junction bases unmatched: 8. The chain's CDR3 is CASSPTGSGGTDTQYF. CDR3 DNA: TGTGCCAGCAGCCCAACCGGTAGCGGGGGCACAGATACGCAGTATTTT.

The genes are TRBV2 and TRBJ2-3; maybe TRBD2 (6 bases). Trimming took off 2 bases at V and 1 base at J, with 13 bases between the two ends. Germline V CDR1 and CDR2: SNHLY, FYNNEI. There are 16 residues in the CDR3. The DNA for the CDR3 is TGTGCCAGCAGTGAACCCGCGGGGATAGGCACAGATACGCAGTATTTT. This sequence encodes CASSEPAGIGTDTQYF.

The J gene is TRBJ2-2, the V gene TRBV4-3; a weak D match, TRBD2 (6 bases). The V end lost 1 base, the J end lost 5 bases, and 17 bases lay between the germline ends. The CDR3 is 17 amino acids. Germline V CDR1 and CDR2: LGHNA, YSLEER. The CDR3 loop reads CASSQAQTRLLTGELFF. The CDR3 region has the DNA TGCGCCAGCAGCCAAGCCCAGACTAGACTTTTAACCGGGGAGCTGTTTTTT.

The chain employs TRBV5-1 and TRBJ1-2, with 7 bases lining up with TRBD1. CDR3 length: 14 amino acids. CDR1 and CDR2 from the germline V gene are SGHRS and YFSETQ. J lost 7 bases, V lost 0 bases, and 6 bases had no gene match. CDR3 nucleotide sequence: TGCGCCAGCAGCTTGGACAGGGGAAATCGTGGCTACACCTTC. It encodes CASSLDRGNRGYTF.

The chain has TRBV5-1 and TRBJ2-7, with D uncertain. The CDR3 covers 13 residues. The V gene lost 0 bases and the J gene lost 3 bases, with 7 bases spanning the gap. Per germline, CDR1 SGHRS and CDR2 YFSETQ. CDR3 in amino acids: CASSLAELYEQYF. The CDR3, as DNA: TGCGCCAGCAGCTTGGCCGAACTCTACGAGCAGTACTTC.

This chain uses TRBV4-2 with TRBJ1-3; 7 bases agree with TRBD1. The germline CDR1 and CDR2 sequences are LGHNA and YNFKEQ. Germline trimming cut 5 bases from V and 0 bases from J; bases unmatched to any gene: 7. This CDR3 is built from 16 residues. CDR3 DNA sequence: TGTGCCAGCAGCGGACGTTCAGGGGGCTCTGGAAACACCATATATTTT. This encodes CASSGRSGGSGNTIYF.

In regard to this clone: Mismatch with germline at one junction end may stem from a read error. CDR3 in DNA: TGTGCCAGCAGCTTAAGTCCAACAGGGCCAGAGGTGCTCTTC. Its protein product is CASSLSPTGPEVLF. The chain couples TRBV7-8 to TRBJ2-1, with D perhaps matching TRBD1 (6 bases). The CDR3 spans 14 residues. The germline V gene encodes CDR1 SGHVS and CDR2 FQNEAQ.

The chain links TRBV6-1 to TRBJ1-2; possibly TRBD1 for D (5 bases). The germline CDR1 and CDR2 sequences are MNHNS and SASEGT. This CDR3 contains 15 residues. The germline V and J ends were trimmed by 3 bases and 4 bases, with 15 bases remaining between them. The CDR3 coding sequence is TGTGCCAGCAGTGACTCAGGGTTCCGGAGCTATGGCTACACCTTC. This codes for CASSDSGFRSYGYTF.

The chain joins TRBV27 to TRBJ2-2; no firm D call. The V gene's germline CDR1 is MNHEY and CDR2 SMNVEV (reference sequence). Trimming pared 3 bases from V and 0 bases from J, leaving 8 bases between. CDR3 length: 15 residues. The CDR3 nucleotides read TGTGCCAGCAGTTTGGTTCTGACGAACACCGGGGAGCTGTTTTTT. Translated, it gives CASSLVLTNTGELFF.

The J gene is TRBJ2-3, the V gene TRBV11-1, with D perhaps assigned TRBD1 or TRBD2 (5 bases each). Trimming left V 5 bases short and J 0 bases short, with 12 bases between. Germline V gene lookup returns CDR1 SGHAT and CDR2 FQDESV (reference sequence). The CDR3 length is 15 residues. In DNA, the CDR3 is TGTGCCAGCAGCCCGGGGACGAGTAGCACAGATACGCAGTATTTT. It encodes CASSPGTSSTDTQYF.

V usage is TRBV4-1 and J usage is TRBJ2-1; D is perhaps TRBD1 or TRBD2 (5 bases each). The CDR3 runs 17 residues. The germline gives CDR1 MGHRA, CDR2 YSYEKL. With 2 bases removed from V and 7 bases from J, the gap between germline ends came to 21 bases. CDR3 bases: TGCGCCAGCAGCCAAAGGCCCGGGACCGGGTTATGGAATGAGCAGTTCTTC. Amino acids: CASSQRPGTGLWNEQFF.

This chain joins TRBV30 and TRBJ2-5, with a weak D call TRBD1 (5 bases). The J call may be mistaken, given a closer DNA end match to TRBJ2-7. CDR3 length equals 13 residues. The germline CDR1 and CDR2 sequences are GTSNPN and SVGIG (reference sequence). CDR3 sequence reads: CAWTDSSSYEQYF. CDR3 DNA sequence: TGTGCCTGGACAGACAGCAGCTCCTACGAGCAGTACTTC.

This clone was found a few times. V and J are TRBV6-6 and TRBJ1-4; the D is unclear. The V gene lost 7 bases and the J gene lost 4 bases, with 4 bases spanning the gap. Germline CDR1 reads MNHNY; CDR2 reads SVGAGI (reference sequence). The CDR3 sequence is 11 residues long. This CDR3 reads CASTINEKLFF. The DNA of the CDR3 is TGTGCCAGCACCATTAATGAAAAACTGTTTTTT.

This chain joins TRBV7-9 and TRBJ2-7; TRBD2 agrees at 7 bases. Germline V gene data show CDR1 as SEHNR and CDR2 as FQNEAQ (reference sequence). The V gene end was trimmed by 2 bases and the J gene end by 1 base; junction bases not matched to a gene: 11. The CDR3 runs 17 residues. CDR3 sequence: CASSLSGGGSESYEQYF. CDR3 coding DNA: TGTGCCAGCAGCTTAAGCGGCGGGGGTTCGGAATCCTACGAGCAGTACTTC. Complete variable domain (other parts from reference TRBV7-9 and TRBJ2-7): DTGVSQNPRHKITKRGQNVTFRCDPISEHNRLYWYRQTLGQGPEFLTYFQNEAQLEKSRLLSDRFSAERPKGSFSTLEIQRTEQGDSAMYLCASSLSGGGSESYEQYFGPGTRLTVT.

The rearrangement joins TRBV5-1 to TRBJ2-3; D gene ambiguous. Germline CDR1 reads SGHRS; CDR2 reads YFSETQ. Trimming stripped 1 base from V and 4 bases from J, with 7 bases between. The CDR3 length is 13 residues. The CDR3 DNA is TGCGCCAGCAGCTTGAACCGGGCAGATACGCAGTATTTT. Translation gives CASSLNRADTQYF.

The chain recombines TRBV2 with TRBJ2-1; D is ambiguous. CDR1 is SNHLY and CDR2 is FYNNEI in the germline V gene. This CDR3 comprises 11 residues. Trimming removed 4 bases from V and 8 bases from J, with 6 bases in between. CDR3 residues: CASSVVDEQFF. The CDR3 DNA reads TGTGCCAGCAGTGTAGTCGATGAGCAGTTCTTC. Using reference TRBV2 and TRBJ2-1 for the parts outside the CDR3, the full variable domain is EPEVTQTPSHQVTQMGQEVILRCVPISNHLYFYWYRQILGQKVEFLVSFYNNEISEKSEIFDDQFSVERPDGSNFTLKIRSTKLEDSAMYFCASSVVDEQFFGPGTRLTVL.

The V and J genes are TRBV15 and TRBJ2-7; 8 bases map to TRBD1. V lost 5 bases to trimming and J lost 2 bases; unmatched junction nucleotides: 5. This CDR3 is built from 14 residues. CDR1 is LNHNV and CDR2 is YYDKDF in the germline V gene (reference sequence). The CDR3: CATSFGQGAYEQYF. CDR3 DNA: TGTGCCACCAGCTTCGGACAGGGCGCCTACGAGCAGTACTTC. Supplemented by reference TRBV15 and TRBJ2-7, the full variable domain reads DAMVIQNPRYQVTQFGKPVTLSCSQTLNHNVMYWYQQKSSQAPKLLFHYYDKDFNNEADTPDNFQSRRPNTSFCFLDIRSPGLGDTAMYLCATSFGQGAYEQYFGPGTRLTVT.

The chain couples TRBV5-6 to TRBJ2-7; D is undetermined. V lost 2 bases and J 3 bases, leaving 9 bases between the germline ends. Germline values: CDR1 SGHDT, CDR2 YYEEEE. This CDR3 is built from 13 residues. CDR3 protein: CASSFYTVYEQYF. The CDR3 DNA reads TGTGCCAGCAGCTTTTACACAGTCTACGAGCAGTACTTC. Filled out from reference TRBV5-6 and TRBJ2-7, the complete variable domain reads DAGVTQSPTHLIKTRGQQVTLRCSPKSGHDTVSWYQQALGQGPQFIFQYYEEEERQRGNFPDRFSGHQFPNYSSELNVNALLLGDSALYLCASSFYTVYEQYFGPGTRLTVT.

This rearrangement joins TRBV30 to TRBJ2-5; 8 bases are shared with TRBD2. Germline V gives CDR1 GTSNPN, CDR2 SVGIG (reference sequence). This CDR3 comprises 18 residues. V lost 4 bases, J lost 3 bases, and 19 bases stayed unmatched. The CDR3 protein is CAWTPGTRPEGFKETQYF. In nucleotides, the CDR3 is TGTGCCTGGACCCCCGGGACTAGGCCAGAGGGCTTTAAAGAGACCCAGTACTTC.

The J gene is TRBJ2-3, the V gene TRBV29-1; 9 nucleotides align to TRBD1. Per the germline V gene, CDR1 is SQVTM and CDR2 is ANQGSEA. The CDR3 totals 13 residues. Losses at the gene ends were 7 bases for V and 2 bases for J; bases not matched to a gene: 4. The CDR3, as DNA: TGCAGCGGACAGGGGGGACCCACAGATACGCAGTATTTT. Translating gives CSGQGGPTDTQYF.

This chain connects TRBV4-1 to TRBJ2-7; possibly TRBD1 for D (5 bases). The ends were cut back, 4 bases at V and 6 bases at J, with 13 bases in the middle. The V gene's germline CDR1 is MGHRA and CDR2 YSYEKL. CDR3 size: 13 residues. CDR3 residues: CASSPRDVGEQYF. Here the CDR3 DNA reads TGCGCCAGCAGCCCCAGGGATGTCGGCGAGCAGTACTTC.

Note on this clone: This may be a read error, as it is one base from a much larger clone. This specimen includes other DNA sequences encoding the same CDR3. The chain joins TRBV19 to TRBJ2-7; D remains unclear. The germline V gene has CDR1 LNHDA and CDR2 SQIVND (reference sequence). V dropped 7 bases and J dropped 4 bases, with 2 bases sitting between them. CDR3 length: 9 residues. CDR3 in amino acids: CASTYEQYF. CDR3 DNA sequence: TGTGCCAGTACTTACGAGCAGTACTTC.

This chain uses TRBV30 with TRBJ1-5, with 8 bases matching TRBD1. Germline loops: CDR1 GTSNPN, CDR2 SVGIG (reference sequence). The CDR3 contains 13 residues. Trimming took 4 bases from V and 6 from J; bases not matched to a gene: 5. DNA of the CDR3: TGTGCCTGGACAGGGGGCTCGGGTCAGCCCCAGCATTTT. Translating it yields CAWTGGSGQPQHF.